Listed below are T cell receptor beta chains from one sample, sequenced in a study of OX40 agonist ivuxolimab in advanced cancers. Method: immunoSEQ multiplex PCR; TCRdb's copy keeps in-frame clones and lacks some. The sample includes about 79,000 clones, around 90% seen only once; the top ten take approximately 9.9%. The specimen comprised CD4+ or CD8+ T cells sorted from blood, sampled in a trial of the OX40 agonist ivuxolimab. Receptors were obtained from an adult with an advanced solid tumor such as melanoma, head and neck, liver or kidney cancer. CDR3s include the opening cysteine and the closing phenylalanine or tryptophan. A D gene is named only where the DNA matches it firmly. Some rows have no size entry. The others give once, few or many, or a class for an expanded clone.

TRBD1,TRBJ1-2,TRBV5-1,.,TGCGCCAGCAGCTTGGGGACAGGGAATTATGGCTACACCTTC,CASSLGTGNYGYTF
TRBD2,TRBJ2-1,TRBV5-1,.,TGCGCCAGCAGCTGGACCGAACTAGCGGGGCTCTACAATGAGCAGTTCTTC,CASSWTELAGLYNEQFF
TRBD2,TRBJ2-3,TRBV15,.,TGTGCCACCACCGGACAGGGACCCCCTAGCGGGGGGGCTGATACGCAGTATTTT,CATTGQGPPSGGADTQYF
.,TRBJ2-7,TRBV27,.,TGTGCCAGCACGGGCGGAGCCTACGAGCAGTACTTC,CASTGGAYEQYF
TRBD2,TRBJ2-3,TRBV6-5,.,TGTGCCAGCAGTTCTAGCGGGGGGGCGGGAGATACGCAGTATTTT,CASSSSGGAGDTQYF
TRBD1,TRBJ2-7,TRBV29-1,.,TGCAGCGTGGAAGACAGGGGCGGCTCCTACGAGCAGTACTTC,CSVEDRGGSYEQYF
TRBD1,TRBJ1-2,TRBV19,.,TGTGCCAGTAGTATCCTACTTGAAGGGGACAGACATGGCTACACCTTC,CASSILLEGDRHGYTF
.,TRBJ1-5,TRBV7-2,.,TGTGCCAGCAGCTTAGCGGTGGGGTGGGTTAGCAATCAGCCCCAGCATTTT,CASSLAVGWVSNQPQHF
TRBD1,TRBJ2-7,TRBV5-1,.,TGCGCCAGCAGCCAGGGGACAGGTTACGAGCAGTACTTC,CASSQGTGYEQYF
TRBD1,TRBJ2-7,TRBV5-1,.,TGCGCCAGCAGCAGTCTGCAGGGGGCGAAATCCTACGAGCAGTACTTC,CASSSLQGAKSYEQYF
.,TRBJ1-3,TRBV4-1,few,TGCGCCAGCAGCCAAGAGTCAGGGGTTGGAAACACCATATATTTT,CASSQESGVGNTIYF
.,TRBJ2-3,TRBV9,.,TGTGCCAGCAGCGTAGCTCGCGGGGCCGCACTTAGCACAGATACGCAGTATTTT,CASSVARGAALSTDTQYF
TRBD1,TRBJ2-5,TRBV15,.,TGTGCCACCAGCAGAGATTGGACAGGGGGCCCCCAAGAGACCCAGTACTTC,CATSRDWTGGPQETQYF
.,TRBJ1-5,TRBV19,.,TGTGCCAGTAGCCCGAGCATTGGGACCAATCAGCCCCAGCATTTT,CASSPSIGTNQPQHF
.,TRBJ1-2,TRBV6-6,.,TGTGCCAGCAAAAGGGGAGATGGCTACACCTTC,CASKRGDGYTF
.,TRBJ2-5,TRBV27,.,TGTGCCAGCAGTTTATATGGGCAACCTCAAGAGACCCAGTACTTC,CASSLYGQPQETQYF
.,TRBJ2-2,TRBV9,.,TGTGCCAGCAGCGTAGGAGGGGCCGGGGAGCTGTTTTTT,CASSVGGAGELFF
TRBD1,TRBJ1-5,TRBV5-6,.,TGTGCCAGCAGCTTGGGAGGGGGCGCGGTTCAGCCCCAGCATTTT,CASSLGGGAVQPQHF
.,TRBJ1-5,TRBV19,.,TGTGCCAGTAGTATTGGAGGGCCCCAGCATTTT,CASSIGGPQHF
.,TRBJ2-1,TRBV9,.,TGTGCCAGCAGCGGCGAGGGGACTTTGAATGAGCAGTTCTTC,CASSGEGTLNEQFF
TRBD1,TRBJ1-1,TRBV6-1,once,TGTGCCAGCAGTGAAGATGGGACAGGGGGCACTGAAGCTTTCTTT,CASSEDGTGGTEAFF
.,TRBJ1-2,TRBV5-1,.,TGCGCCAGCAGCTCTCAGCAGTATGGCTACACCTTC,CASSSQQYGYTF
.,TRBJ1-4,TRBV27,.,TGTGCCAGCAGTTTGGGACACCTTGAAAAACTGTTTTTT,CASSLGHLEKLFF
TRBD1,TRBJ1-1,TRBV5-5,.,TGTGCCAGCAGCGCGGATTCGACAGGGACGATAGCTGCTTTCTTT,CASSADSTGTIAAFF
.,TRBJ2-7,TRBV7-9,.,TGTGCCAGCAGCTTAGTGAACAGGGATTGGGACGAGCAGTACTTC,CASSLVNRDWDEQYF
.,TRBJ1-2,TRBV4-3,.,TGCGCCAGCAGCCAAGATCGTTACTATAACTATGGCTACACCTTC,CASSQDRYYNYGYTF
TRBD1,TRBJ2-2,TRBV9,once,TGTGCCAGCAGCCACGGGACAGGGTCCACCGGGGAGCTGTTTTTT,CASSHGTGSTGELFF
.,TRBJ2-3,TRBV18,.,TGTGCCAGCTCACCACCGCCTACGGGTACGCAGTATTTT,CASSPPPTGTQYF
TRBD1,TRBJ2-7,TRBV28,.,TGTGCCAGCAGCCTGGGGACAGGGGGCTACGAGCAGTACTTC,CASSLGTGGYEQYF
TRBD2,TRBJ2-7,TRBV5-1,.,TGCGCCAGCAGCACTTGGGGGGGCTCCTACGAGCAGTACTTC,CASSTWGGSYEQYF
TRBD1,TRBJ2-7,TRBV6-6,.,TGTGCCAGCAGTTCCAGACAGGGGGGATACGAGCAGTACTTC,CASSSRQGGYEQYF
.,TRBJ1-1,TRBV9,few,TGTGCCAGCAGCGTAGGGCGCCCGGGTTTTGAGAACACTGAAGCTTTCTTT,CASSVGRPGFENTEAFF
TRBD1,TRBJ1-5,TRBV10-3,.,TGTGCCATCAGTGAGGAAAGGGGGCAGTTCGGCAATCAGCCCCAGCATTTT,CAISEERGQFGNQPQHF
TRBD1,TRBJ1-2,TRBV4-1,.,TGCGCCAGCAGCCAAGATCCAGTGACAGGGAGATCTTATGGCTACACCTTC,CASSQDPVTGRSYGYTF
.,TRBJ2-2,TRBV27,.,TGTGCCAGCAGTTTATCAGGGGCCACCGGGGAGCTGTTTTTT,CASSLSGATGELFF
.,TRBJ2-5,TRBV12-5,.,TGTGCTAGTGGTTTGGGCAGTGAGACCCAGTACTTC,CASGLGSETQYF
TRBD1,TRBJ1-1,TRBV19,.,TGTGCCAGTAGACCCGACAGGGGGCCGGGAGCTTTCTTT,CASRPDRGPGAFF
.,TRBJ1-1,TRBV5-6,.,TGTGCCAGCAGGGAGTTGATGAACACTGAAGCTTTCTTT,CASRELMNTEAFF
.,TRBJ1-1,TRBV6-5,.,TGTGCCAGCAGCCACCCCGGGAGCACTGAAGCTTTCTTT,CASSHPGSTEAFF
.,TRBJ2-7,TRBV6-5,.,TGTGCCAGCAGTTACTCGAGAGGTAGTGAGCAGTACTTC,CASSYSRGSEQYF
.,TRBJ1-1,TRBV29-1,once,TGCAGCGTTAGGAAGGGCACTGAAGCTTTCTTT,CSVRKGTEAFF
.,TRBJ2-7,TRBV5-1,.,TGCGCCAGTACACCGCGTTCCTCCTACGAGCAGTACTTC,CASTPRSSYEQYF
.,TRBJ2-3,TRBV5-1,.,TGCGCCAGCAGCGACCAGGACATATTGAGCACAGATACGCAGTATTTT,CASSDQDILSTDTQYF
.,TRBJ2-5,TRBV29-1,.,TGCAGCGTCGAGCGGTGGGAGACCCAGTACTTC,CSVERWETQYF
.,TRBJ2-7,TRBV7-9,.,TGTGCCAGCAGCTTATTTGAGGGGGTCTACGAGCAGTACTTC,CASSLFEGVYEQYF
.,TRBJ1-1,TRBV29-1,.,TGCAGCTCAGCAGTGAACACTGAAGCTTTCTTT,CSSAVNTEAFF
.,TRBJ2-7,TRBV4-1,.,TGCGCCAGCAGCCCGACAGGAGGGAGCGAGCAGTACTTC,CASSPTGGSEQYF
.,TRBJ2-6,TRBV10-3,once,TGTGCCATCAGTGAGTTATGGACAGATAGCTCTGGGGCCAACGTCCTGACTTTC,CAISELWTDSSGANVLTF
.,TRBJ1-1,TRBV29-1,.,TGCAGCGCCTATAAGGGGAACACTGAAGCTTTCTTT,CSAYKGNTEAFF
.,TRBJ1-2,TRBV7-9,.,TGTGCCAGCAGCGCACGGTCAGGGAACAACTATGGCTACACCTTC,CASSARSGNNYGYTF
.,TRBJ2-7,TRBV6-1,once,TGTGCCAGCAGTGAAGCTCTCACCTACGAGCAGTACTTC,CASSEALTYEQYF
.,TRBJ1-6,TRBV9,.,TGTGCCAGCAGCCTAGGGCCTTATAATTCACCCCTCCACTTT,CASSLGPYNSPLHF
TRBD2,TRBJ2-2,TRBV27,.,TGTGCCAGCAGTTTACATAGCGGGGGGGCTGGCGGGGAGCTGTTTTTT,CASSLHSGGAGGELFF
TRBD1,TRBJ2-5,TRBV7-8,once,TGTGCCAGCAGCTTAGCGACAGGGGGGTACGAGACCCAGTACTTC,CASSLATGGYETQYF
.,TRBJ1-3,TRBV25-1,.,TGTGCCAGCAGTGAATATCAGGATCTCTCTGGAAACACCATATATTTT,CASSEYQDLSGNTIYF
.,TRBJ2-7,TRBV15,.,TGTGCCACCAGCCTAGCGACGGATAGCTCCTACGAGCAGTACTTC,CATSLATDSSYEQYF
TRBD2,TRBJ2-3,TRBV5-6,.,TGTGCCAGCAGCCGGGGGACTAGCGGGGGCACAGATACGCAGTATTTT,CASSRGTSGGTDTQYF
.,TRBJ2-2,TRBV5-1,.,TGCGCCAGCAGCTTGCCGGGAGCCGGGGAGCTGTTTTTT,CASSLPGAGELFF
TRBD1,TRBJ2-3,TRBV9,.,TGTGCCAGCAGCGACCAGGGGGCGAGCACAGATACGCAGTATTTT,CASSDQGASTDTQYF
.,TRBJ1-4,TRBV27,.,TGTGCCAGCAGCCCAGGGACGGCGGCTAATGAAAAACTGTTTTTT,CASSPGTAANEKLFF